This T cell receptor (beta chain) is from a study of blood T cell repertoires in COVID-19. Study information: From the United States, Italy and Spain came samples of acute and convalescent COVID-19.

In the source study's methods: Using reference gene primer amplification, nucleated cell counts were estimated. Generated by immunoSEQ multiplex PCR, the TCRdb table keeps only in-frame clones and is missing some. That table furnishes V, J and clone size, whereas the DNA furnished D and trimming. The sample carries fewer than 350,000 clones, 90% recorded once. Participants' reported clinical history set cohort assignment. The sequence was obtained from a woman in her late teens or twenties with acute COVID-19. Material for sequencing was PBMCs or T cells enriched from blood (not recorded which).

CDR3: CASSFLRRTYEQYF. The CDR3 nucleotides read TGTGCCAGCAGTTTTTTGAGGCGAACCTACGAGCAGTACTTC. This sequence joins TRBV28 and TRBJ2-7; no clear D gene. Germline V CDR1 and CDR2: MDHEN, SYDVKM. Trimming removed 3 bases from V and 2 bases from J, with 11 bases in between. The CDR3 has 14 residues. The full variable domain, in which reference TRBV28 and TRBJ2-7 provide the parts outside the CDR3, is DVKVTQSSRYLVKRTGEKVFLECVQDMDHENMFWYRQDPGLGLRLIYFSYDVKMKEKGDIPEGYSVSREKKERFSLILESASTNQTSMYLCASSFLRRTYEQYFGPGTRLTVT.